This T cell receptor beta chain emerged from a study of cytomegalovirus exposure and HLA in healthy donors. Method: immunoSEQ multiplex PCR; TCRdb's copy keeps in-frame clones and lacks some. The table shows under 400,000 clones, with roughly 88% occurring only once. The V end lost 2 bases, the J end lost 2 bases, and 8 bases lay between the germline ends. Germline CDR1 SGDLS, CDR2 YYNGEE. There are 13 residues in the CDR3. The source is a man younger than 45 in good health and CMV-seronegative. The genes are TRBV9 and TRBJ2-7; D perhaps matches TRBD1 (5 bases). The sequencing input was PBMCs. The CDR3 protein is CASSVDSTYEQYF. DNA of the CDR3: TGTGCCAGCAGCGTCGACAGCACCTACGAGCAGTACTTC.